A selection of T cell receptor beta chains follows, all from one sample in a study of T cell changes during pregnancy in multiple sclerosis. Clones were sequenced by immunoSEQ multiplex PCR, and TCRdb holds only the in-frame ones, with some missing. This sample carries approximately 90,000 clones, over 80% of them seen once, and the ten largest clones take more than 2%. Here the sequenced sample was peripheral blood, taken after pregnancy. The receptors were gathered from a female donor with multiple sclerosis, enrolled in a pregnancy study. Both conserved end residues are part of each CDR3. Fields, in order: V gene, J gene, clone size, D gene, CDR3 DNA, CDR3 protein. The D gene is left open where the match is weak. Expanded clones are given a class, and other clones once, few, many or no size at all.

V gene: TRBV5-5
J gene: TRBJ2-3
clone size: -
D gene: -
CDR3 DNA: TGTGCCAGCAGCTTGAGACTCACAGATACGCAGTATTTT
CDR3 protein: CASSLRLTDTQYF

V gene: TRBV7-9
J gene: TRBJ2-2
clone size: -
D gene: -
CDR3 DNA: TGTGCCAGCAGCTTAGCTTACAGGGGAGGATGGACCGGGGAGCTGTTTTTT
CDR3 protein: CASSLAYRGGWTGELFF

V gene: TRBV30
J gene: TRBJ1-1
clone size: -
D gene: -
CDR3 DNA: TGTGCCTGGAGATGGGCCGGGTCGGGAACTGAAGCTTTCTTT
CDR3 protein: CAWRWAGSGTEAFF

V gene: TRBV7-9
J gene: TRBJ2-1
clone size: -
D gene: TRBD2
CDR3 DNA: TGTGCCAGCAGCGCTAGCGGGGGCAATGAGCAGTTCTTC
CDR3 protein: CASSASGGNEQFF

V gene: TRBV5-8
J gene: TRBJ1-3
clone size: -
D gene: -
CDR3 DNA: TGTGCCAGCAGCCTTACAGGACTAGGAAACACCATATATTTT
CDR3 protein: CASSLTGLGNTIYF

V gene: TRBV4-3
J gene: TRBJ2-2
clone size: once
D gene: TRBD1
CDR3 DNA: TGCGCCAGCAGCCAAGATCCGCAGGGGGAAGACACCGGGGAGCTGTTTTTT
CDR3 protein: CASSQDPQGEDTGELFF

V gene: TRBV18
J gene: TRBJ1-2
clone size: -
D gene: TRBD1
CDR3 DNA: TGTGCCAGCTCACCAGAACAGGGGACAAGATATGGCTACACCTTC
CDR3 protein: CASSPEQGTRYGYTF

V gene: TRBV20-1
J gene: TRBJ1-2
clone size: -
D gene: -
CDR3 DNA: TGCAGTGCTGTCTTTGGGGACGGGGGCACCTTC
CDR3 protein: CSAVFGDGGTF

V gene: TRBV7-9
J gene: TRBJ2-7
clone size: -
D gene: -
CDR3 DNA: TGTGCCAGCAGCACAAGCGGGCCGTACGAGCAGTACTTC
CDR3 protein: CASSTSGPYEQYF

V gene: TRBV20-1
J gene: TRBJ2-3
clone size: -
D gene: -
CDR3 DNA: TGCAGTGCTAGCATCACAGATACGCAGTATTTT
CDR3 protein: CSASITDTQYF

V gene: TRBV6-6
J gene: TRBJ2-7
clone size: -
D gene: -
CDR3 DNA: TGTGCCAGCAGTCTCCAGGGTTACGAGCAGTACTTC
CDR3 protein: CASSLQGYEQYF

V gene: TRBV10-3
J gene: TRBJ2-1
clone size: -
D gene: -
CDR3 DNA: TGTGCCATCAGTGAAGCGCAATCCTACAATGAGCAGTTCTTC
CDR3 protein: CAISEAQSYNEQFF

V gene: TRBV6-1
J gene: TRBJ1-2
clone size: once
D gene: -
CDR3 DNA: TGTGCCAGCAGTGAAGGAAGGGGAACTAACTATGGCTACACCTTC
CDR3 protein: CASSEGRGTNYGYTF

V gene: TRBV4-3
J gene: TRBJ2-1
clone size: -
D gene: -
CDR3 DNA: TGCGCCAGCAGCCAAGAGTTACTATCCTACAATGAGCAGTTCTTC
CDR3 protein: CASSQELLSYNEQFF

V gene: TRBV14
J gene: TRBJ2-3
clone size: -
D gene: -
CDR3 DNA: TGTGCCAGCAGCGACTCCGGATTTACGCAGTATTTT
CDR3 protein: CASSDSGFTQYF

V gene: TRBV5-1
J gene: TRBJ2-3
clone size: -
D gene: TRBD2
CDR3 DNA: TGCGCCAGCAGCCGGACTAGCGGACAAGGCACAGATACGCAGTATTTT
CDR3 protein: CASSRTSGQGTDTQYF

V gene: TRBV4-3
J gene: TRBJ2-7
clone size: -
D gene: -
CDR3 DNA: TGCGCCAGCAGCCATAATCAGGGCTACGAGCAGTACTTC
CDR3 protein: CASSHNQGYEQYF

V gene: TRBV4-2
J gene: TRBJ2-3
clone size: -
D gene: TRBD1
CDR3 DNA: TGTGCCAGCAGCCAAAAGGACAGGGGGAGAAACACAGATACGCAGTATTTT
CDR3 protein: CASSQKDRGRNTDTQYF

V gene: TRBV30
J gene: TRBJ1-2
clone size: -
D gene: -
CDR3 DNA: TGTGCCTGGGACAGGCCCCAGCTATTTGGCTACACCTTC
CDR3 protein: CAWDRPQLFGYTF

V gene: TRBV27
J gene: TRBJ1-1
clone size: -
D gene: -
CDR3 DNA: TGTGCCAGCACAAGGCTCGAGGCCAACACTGAAGCTTTCTTT
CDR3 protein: CASTRLEANTEAFF